Below, 23 T cell receptor beta chains from the same sample are listed, as sequenced in a study of blood T cell repertoires in COVID-19. Clones were read by immunoSEQ multiplex PCR, and TCRdb kept only the in-frame ones, dropping some. The data contain about 160,000 clones, roughly 91% of them singletons. Sequencing used peripheral blood. The receptors originated from a man between 18 and 29 years old with acute or convalescent COVID-19.

The chain is built from TRBV7-2 and TRBJ1-1; D is unresolved. The CDR3 sequence is 11 residues long. Germline CDR1 reads SGHTA; CDR2 reads FQGNSA. The V end lost 2 bases, the J end lost 8 bases, and 6 bases lay between the germline ends. The CDR3 DNA sequence: TGTGCCAGCAGCTTAAGGAGGGAAGCTTTCTTT. This sequence encodes CASSLRREAFF.

This clone has only one observation. The chain joins TRBV11-3 to TRBJ2-7; 10 positions agree with TRBD1. The V gene's germline CDR1 is SGHNT and CDR2 YENEEA. The length of the CDR3 is 15 residues. Trimming at V came to 6 bases and at J to 4 bases, leaving 9 bases not matched to a gene. Written as DNA, the CDR3 is TGTGCCAGCAGTCTCATCGGGACAGGGGAATACGAGCAGTACTTC. Translating gives CASSLIGTGEYEQYF. The variable domain in full, with the rest retrieved from reference TRBV11-3 and TRBJ2-7, is EAGVVQSPRYKIIEKKQPVAFWCNPISGHNTLYWYLQNLGQGPELLIRYENEEAVDDSQLPKDRFSAERLKGVDSTLKIQPAELGDSAVYLCASSLIGTGEYEQYFGPGTRLTVT.

This chain uses TRBV7-9 with TRBJ1-1; no firm D call. The germline V and J ends were trimmed by 6 bases and 1 base, with 3 bases remaining between them. CDR3 size: 11 residues. Germline V gene data show CDR1 as SEHNR and CDR2 as FQNEAQ (reference sequence). The CDR3 protein is CASSKNTEAFF. Written as DNA, the CDR3 is TGTGCCAGCAGTAAGAACACTGAAGCTTTCTTT.

V is TRBV24-1 and J is TRBJ1-3; TRBD1 matches at 8 bases. Germline V gene lookup returns CDR1 KGHDR and CDR2 SFDVKD. After removal of 2 bases from V and 11 bases from J, the junction contained 1 base not matched to a gene. The CDR3 length is 12 residues. CDR3 region: CATSDSTGAIYF. The CDR3 DNA is TGTGCCACCAGTGATTCGACAGGGGCCATATATTTT.

This chain uses TRBV27 with TRBJ1-4, with D perhaps TRBD1 (5 bases). Germline V gene lookup returns CDR1 MNHEY and CDR2 SMNVEV (reference sequence). Between the trimmed V and J ends, which lost 4 bases and 10 bases, there was a span of 31 bases. The CDR3 consists of 19 residues. The CDR3 DNA reads as TGTGCCAGCAGTTCGATAAAGGGGTCAGGGCGAGTTTTAAGTGGAAAACTGTTTTTT. Residues: CASSSIKGSGRVLSGKLFF.

This clone was seen a single time. The J gene is TRBJ1-4, the V gene TRBV18; 9 bases are shared with TRBD1. Unmatched junction bases numbered 5, after V lost 3 bases and J lost 6 bases. The CDR3 loop spans 15 amino acids. Germline CDR1 KGHSH, CDR2 LQKENI. CDR3 nucleotides: TGTGCCAGCTCACCTGACAGGGGGAGAGATGAAAAACTGTTTTTT. This sequence encodes CASSPDRGRDEKLFF.

J is TRBJ2-2 and V is TRBV19; TRBD1 agrees at 10 bases. V shed 1 base, J shed 4 bases, and the junction held 0 bases outside the gene matches. In germline, CDR1 is LNHDA, CDR2 SQIVND (reference sequence). The CDR3 is 15 amino acids. CDR3 DNA sequence: TGTGCCAGTAGTATAGGGACAGGGGGCACCGGGGAGCTGTTTTTT. This gives the protein CASSIGTGGTGELFF.

V usage is TRBV6-5 and J usage is TRBJ2-7; D uncertain. This CDR3 has 12 residues. V was cut by 5 bases and J by 3 bases, with 8 bases left in between. Germline assignment: CDR1 MNHEY and CDR2 SVGAGI. The CDR3 spells CASSRQGYEQYF. CDR3 bases: TGTGCCAGCAGTCGACAAGGCTACGAGCAGTACTTC.

The J gene is TRBJ2-7, the V gene TRBV7-9, with 7 bases that match TRBD2. The V gene's germline CDR1 is SEHNR and CDR2 FQNEAQ (reference sequence). V was pared by 2 bases and J by 4 bases, with 8 bases of the junction left unmatched. This CDR3 is built from 15 residues. CDR3 sequence: CASSLTREGRYEQYF. Written as DNA, the CDR3 is TGTGCCAGCAGCTTAACGAGGGAGGGTAGGTACGAGCAGTACTTC.

This clone was observed once. The chain recombines TRBV12-3 or TRBV12-4 with TRBJ2-7; D is perhaps TRBD2 (5 bases). The V end was cut by 8 bases, the J end by 6 bases, with 17 bases between. CDR3 length equals 13 residues. CDR3 protein: CASHLLGQSEQYF. The CDR3 nucleotides are TGTGCCAGCCACTTACTAGGGCAGAGCGAGCAGTACTTC.

This clone was recorded many times. V and J are TRBV3-1 (or the pseudogene TRBV3-2) and TRBJ2-7, with D perhaps matching TRBD2 (5 bases). Between the trimmed V and J ends, which lost 2 bases and 2 bases, there was a span of 10 bases. The CDR3 has 14 amino acids. From germline, CDR1 is LGHDT and CDR2 YNNKEL (reference sequence). CDR3 nucleotide sequence: TGTGCCAGCAGCCAAAGCGGTTACACCTACGAGCAGTACTTC. Encoded protein: CASSQSGYTYEQYF.

This clone turned up a few times. The V call is TRBV3-1 (or the pseudogene TRBV3-2), the J call TRBJ1-2; D perhaps matches TRBD1 (5 bases). The V gene's germline CDR1 is LGHDT and CDR2 YNNKEL (reference sequence). The CDR3 sequence is 12 residues long. V was clipped by 2 bases and J by 6 bases, with 7 bases between them. The CDR3 nucleotides are TGTGCCAGCAGCCAACTGGGGCATGGCTACACCTTC. Amino acids: CASSQLGHGYTF.

The chain recombines TRBV5-1 with TRBJ1-2; 10 bases fit TRBD1. Germline loops: CDR1 SGHRS, CDR2 YFSETQ. The CDR3 covers 17 residues. The trim removed 2 bases at V and 5 bases at J, leaving 12 bases unmatched. The CDR3 DNA follows: TGCGCCAGCAGCTTAATGACCATTGGGACAGGGGCATATGGCTACACCTTC. Amino acids: CASSLMTIGTGAYGYTF.

V usage is TRBV5-5 and J usage is TRBJ1-1; a weak D match, TRBD1 (6 bases). The V gene's germline CDR1 is SGHKS and CDR2 YYEKEE (reference sequence). Trimming removed 4 bases from V and 4 bases from J, with 20 bases in between. This CDR3 spans 16 amino acids. CDR3 bases: TGTGCCAGCAGCGGCTCCTACTTAACAGGGAGCACTGAAGCTTTCTTT. It translates to CASSGSYLTGSTEAFF.

The chain uses TRBV7-9 and TRBJ2-1, with a possible D match to TRBD1 (6 bases). Trimming cost V 4 bases and J 6 bases, with 19 bases left between them. There are 16 residues in the CDR3. CDR1 and CDR2 (germline): SEHNR, FQNEAQ (reference sequence). CDR3: CASSSTDRARGNEQFF. The CDR3 region has the DNA TGTGCCAGCAGCTCAACGGACCGCGCCAGGGGCAATGAGCAGTTCTTC.

This rearrangement joins TRBV19 to TRBJ1-1; 7 bases are shared with TRBD1. This CDR3 is 15 amino acids long. In germline, CDR1 is LNHDA, CDR2 SQIVND (reference sequence). J was trimmed by 4 bases and V by 5 bases; bases with no gene match: 10. The CDR3 sequence is CASSLDTGVSTEAFF. Written as DNA, the CDR3 is TGTGCCAGTAGTCTCGATACAGGGGTGAGCACTGAAGCTTTCTTT.

This chain joins TRBV12-3 or TRBV12-4 and TRBJ1-6; possibly TRBD1 for D (6 bases). Trimming took off 7 bases at V and 8 bases at J, with 9 bases between the two ends. The CDR3 spans 12 residues. CDR3 region: CASKDSYSPLHF. In DNA, the CDR3 is TGTGCCAGCAAGGACAGCTATTCACCCCTCCACTTT.

The chain uses TRBV5-5 and TRBJ1-2; D is unresolved. Deletions cut 5 bases from V and 2 bases from J, with 13 bases between. Per the germline V gene, CDR1 is SGHKS and CDR2 is YYEKEE (reference sequence). CDR3 length: 14 amino acids. CDR3 loop: CASRDGLANYGYTF. CDR3 bases: TGTGCCAGCAGGGATGGGTTAGCCAACTATGGCTACACCTTC.

This clone has a handful of counts. The identical CDR3 is also encoded by other nucleotide sequences in the sample. Written as DNA, the CDR3 is TGCGCCAGCAGCTTCGGACAGGGCTACACAGATACGCAGTATTTT. Its protein product is CASSFGQGYTDTQYF. The chain carries TRBV5-1 and TRBJ2-3, with TRBD1 matching 8 bases. Unmatched junction bases numbered 4, after V lost 2 bases and J lost 2 bases. The germline V gene encodes CDR1 SGHRS and CDR2 YFSETQ. The CDR3 is 15 residues long.

The chain couples TRBV5-5 to TRBJ2-7, with 9 bases that match TRBD1. After removal of 3 bases from V and 7 bases from J, the junction contained 8 bases not matched to a gene. CDR1 is SGHKS, CDR2 YYEKEE, per germline (reference sequence). The CDR3 is 14 residues long. DNA for the CDR3: TGTGCCAGCAGCTGGGGGACAGGGTGGGAGGAGCAGTACTTC. This codes for CASSWGTGWEEQYF.

The V call is TRBV5-1, the J call TRBJ1-2, with D unclear. Germline V gene data show CDR1 as SGHRS and CDR2 as YFSETQ. V lost 1 base, J lost 3 bases, and 7 bases lay in between. The length of the CDR3 is 13 residues. The CDR3, as DNA: TGCGCCAGCAGCTTGAGAGGAGACTATGGCTACACCTTC. Its protein is CASSLRGDYGYTF.

The genes are TRBV27 and TRBJ2-3; possibly TRBD2 for D (6 bases). Trimming pared 0 bases from V and 3 bases from J, leaving 13 bases between. The V gene's germline CDR1 is MNHEY and CDR2 SMNVEV (reference sequence). The CDR3 is 16 residues long. In DNA form, the CDR3 reads TGTGCCAGCAGTTTATCTGGGGTAGCGGTTACAGATACGCAGTATTTT. This encodes CASSLSGVAVTDTQYF.

The chain is built from TRBV3-1 (or the pseudogene TRBV3-2) and TRBJ2-3; 11 bases fit TRBD2. Unmatched junction bases numbered 3, after V lost 4 bases and J lost 0 bases. Germline values: CDR1 LGHDT, CDR2 YNNKEL (reference sequence). CDR3 length: 16 residues. The CDR3 nucleotides are TGTGCCAGCAGCCCCCTAGCGGGGGGTAGCACAGATACGCAGTATTTT. Amino acids: CASSPLAGGSTDTQYF.